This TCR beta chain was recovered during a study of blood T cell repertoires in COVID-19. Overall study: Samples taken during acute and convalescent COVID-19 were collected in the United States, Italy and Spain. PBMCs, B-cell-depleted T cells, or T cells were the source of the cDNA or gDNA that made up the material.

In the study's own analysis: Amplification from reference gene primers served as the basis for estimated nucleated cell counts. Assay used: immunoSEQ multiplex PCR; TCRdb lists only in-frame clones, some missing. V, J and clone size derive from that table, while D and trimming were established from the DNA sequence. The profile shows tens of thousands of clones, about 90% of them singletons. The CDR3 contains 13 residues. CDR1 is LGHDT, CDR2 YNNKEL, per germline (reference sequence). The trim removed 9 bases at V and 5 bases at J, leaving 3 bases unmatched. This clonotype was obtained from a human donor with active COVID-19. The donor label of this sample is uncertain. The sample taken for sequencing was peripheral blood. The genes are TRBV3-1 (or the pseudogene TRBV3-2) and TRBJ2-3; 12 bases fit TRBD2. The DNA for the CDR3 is TGTGCCAGTACTAGCGGGGGGAGAGATACGCAGTATTTT. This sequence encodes CASTSGGRDTQYF.